The table lists the clone carrying this TCR beta chain with a few counts. This sample was included in a study of blood T cell repertoires in COVID-19. The overall study: Sites across the United States, Italy and Spain contributed samples from acute and convalescent COVID-19. PBMCs, B-cell-depleted T cells, or T cells were the source of the cDNA or gDNA that made up the material.

Original methodology: It was from reference gene primer amplification that nucleated cell counts were estimated. Using immunoSEQ multiplex PCR, the repertoire was profiled, and TCRdb retains in-frame clones only, with some absent. V, J and clone size are those of that table, while D and trimming were read from the DNA. The data hold tens of thousands of clones, with 79% observed a single time. The CDR3 has 15 residues. Germline CDR1 MNHEY, CDR2 SMNVEV (reference sequence). V lost 4 bases and J 3 bases, leaving 15 bases between the germline ends. Material: peripheral blood. V gene TRBV27 combines with J gene TRBJ1-2; tentative D call: TRBD1 (5 bases). This receptor was identified in a woman aged 80 or over with active or convalescent COVID-19. DNA for the CDR3: TGTGCCAGCAGTTCAGCAGGGATTCTTGACTATGGCTACACCTTC. Its translation is CASSSAGILDYGYTF.